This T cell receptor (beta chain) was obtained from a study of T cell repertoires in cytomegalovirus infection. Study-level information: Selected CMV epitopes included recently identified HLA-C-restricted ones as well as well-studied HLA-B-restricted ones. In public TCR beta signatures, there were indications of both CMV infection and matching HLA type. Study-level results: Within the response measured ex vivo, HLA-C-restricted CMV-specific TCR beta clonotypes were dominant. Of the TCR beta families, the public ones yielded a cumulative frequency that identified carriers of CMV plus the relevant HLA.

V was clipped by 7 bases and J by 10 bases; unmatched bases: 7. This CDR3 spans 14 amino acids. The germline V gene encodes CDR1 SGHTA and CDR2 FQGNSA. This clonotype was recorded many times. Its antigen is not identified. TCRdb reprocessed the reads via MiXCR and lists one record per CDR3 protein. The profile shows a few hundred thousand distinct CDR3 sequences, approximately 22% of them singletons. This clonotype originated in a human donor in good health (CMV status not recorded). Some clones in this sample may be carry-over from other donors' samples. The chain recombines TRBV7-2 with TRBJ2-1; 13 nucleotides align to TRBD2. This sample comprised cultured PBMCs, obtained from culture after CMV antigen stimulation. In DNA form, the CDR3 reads TGTGCCAGCACCCTCGGACTAGCGGGAGTCGAGCAGTTCTTC. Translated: CASTLGLAGVEQFF.